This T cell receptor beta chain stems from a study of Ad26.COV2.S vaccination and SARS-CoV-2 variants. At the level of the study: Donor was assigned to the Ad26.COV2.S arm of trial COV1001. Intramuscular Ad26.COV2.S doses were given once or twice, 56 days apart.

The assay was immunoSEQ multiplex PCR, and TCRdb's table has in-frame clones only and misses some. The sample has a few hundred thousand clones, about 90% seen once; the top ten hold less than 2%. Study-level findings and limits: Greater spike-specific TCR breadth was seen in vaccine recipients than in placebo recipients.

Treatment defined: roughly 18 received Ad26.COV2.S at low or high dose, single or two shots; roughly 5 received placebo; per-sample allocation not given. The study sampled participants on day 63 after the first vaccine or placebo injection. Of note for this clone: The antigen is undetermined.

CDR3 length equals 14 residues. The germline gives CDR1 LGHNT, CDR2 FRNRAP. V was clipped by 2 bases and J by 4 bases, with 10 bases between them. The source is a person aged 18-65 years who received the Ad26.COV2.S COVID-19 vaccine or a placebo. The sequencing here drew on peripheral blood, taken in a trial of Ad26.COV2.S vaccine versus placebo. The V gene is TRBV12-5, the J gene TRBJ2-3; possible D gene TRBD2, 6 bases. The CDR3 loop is CASGLLTGADTQYF. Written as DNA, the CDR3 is TGTGCTAGTGGTTTGTTAACGGGGGCAGATACGCAGTATTTT. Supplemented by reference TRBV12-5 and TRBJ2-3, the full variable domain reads DARVTQTPRHKVTEMGQEVTMRCQPILGHNTVFWYRQTMMQGLELLAYFRNRAPLDDSGMPKDRFSAEMPDATLATLKIQPSEPRDSAVYFCASGLLTGADTQYFGPGTRLTVL.